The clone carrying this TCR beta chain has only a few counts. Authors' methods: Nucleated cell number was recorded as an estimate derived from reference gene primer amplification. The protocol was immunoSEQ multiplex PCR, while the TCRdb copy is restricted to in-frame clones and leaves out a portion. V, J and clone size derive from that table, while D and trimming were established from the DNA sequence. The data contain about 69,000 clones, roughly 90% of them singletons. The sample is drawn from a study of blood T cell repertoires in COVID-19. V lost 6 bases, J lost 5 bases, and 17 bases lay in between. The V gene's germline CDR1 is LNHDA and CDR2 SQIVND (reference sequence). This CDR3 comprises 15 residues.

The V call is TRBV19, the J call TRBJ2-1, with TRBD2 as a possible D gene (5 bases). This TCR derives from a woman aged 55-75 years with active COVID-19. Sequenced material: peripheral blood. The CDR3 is CASSPARAAHNEQFF. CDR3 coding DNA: TGTGCCAGTAGCCCCGCGCGGGCAGCGCACAATGAGCAGTTCTTC.